This record looks at one T cell receptor (beta chain) sequence and its context. This clonotype was seen repeatedly, ten times or more. It lacks a known antigen. Base qualities were left out, and no much larger clone turns up one base away. The CDR3 contains 13 residues, cysteine and phenylalanine counted. The CDR3 DNA has 39 bases and is translated from base 1. From a lookup of the germline V gene, CDR1 and CDR2 are SGHTA and FQGTGA. V loses 2 bases of germline sequence and J loses 9 bases, and the interval between the two ends is 11 bases. All donors were healthy Caucasians. Three pairs of female monozygotic twins, all aged roughly 18 to 29 years, were included in the twin cohort. CD4+ and CD8+ T cell populations were isolated with positive isolation kits from Invitrogen. These data originate in a study of identical twins (TCRdb year 2016). About the full investigation: To test whether fetal clonotypes persist, the study used deep sequencing on TCR alpha and beta repertoires from monozygotic twins, unrelated adults of various ages, and cord blood. To rule out contamination, replicate twin experiments were performed at different times with different library preparation protocols.

What the authors observed across the whole study: Because the same donors could not be followed over many years, the conclusions depended on cross-sectional statistical analysis. In monozygotic twins, recombination models systematically underestimated out-of-frame TCR alpha sharing, but the models matched the sharing seen between unrelated individuals. Excess twin sharing in beta out-of-frame sequences was weaker because fewer shared sequences lowered the signal-to-noise ratio. Abundant cord blood beta clonotypes had fewer insertions, young adult naive repertoires showed a similar but weaker trend, and memory repertoires showed no such trend. Zero-insertion analyses could be partly confounded by invariant T cells such as MAIT and iNKT, though diverse VJ usage argued against such confounding for most clonotypes. Compared with coincidental sharing between unrelated individuals, an excess of low generation-probability sequences was observed among out-of-frame TCR alpha sequences shared between twins.

The library was built by means of 5' RACE. Sequencing took place on an Illumina HiSeq 2000. Template switching added a universal primer binding site, and the final cDNA carried a unique molecular identifier that allowed TCR cDNA molecules to be counted accurately. Specific primers in the conserved constant-segment region were used to synthesize first-strand cDNA for TCR alpha and beta chains. To control for contamination, every cDNA library carried two barcodes: a SMART-Mk sample barcode plus Illumina barcodes. Two successive PCR steps introduced TruSeq adapter sequences along with Illumina sample barcodes. The TCR alpha and beta cDNA libraries were sequenced on the Illumina HiSeq platform using custom primers. The study's own analysis went as follows. MiGEC was used to process raw reads and extract unique molecular identifiers, and MiXCR was used to find CDR3 positions. Recombination models were inferred per individual with the repgenHMM and IGoR tools using an EM algorithm. Shared clonotypes were analyzed with the tcR package in R, and sharing was normalized by the product of cloneset sizes. Out-of-frame nonproductive sequences were analyzed to study raw recombination free of thymic and clonal selection effects. Using fastp at Q25 and MiXCR, TCRdb reprocessed the public reads and kept productive beta chains. Entries that share a CDR3 protein sequence are merged under the most common genes and DNA. TCRdb, rather than the study authors, made the V and J calls. The sample table lists 230,000 or so distinct CDR3 sequences, about 9% of them with a count of one. Jointly, the top ten make up 2.5% to 3.5% of the sample.

This same sample was also taken into another study, of yellow fever vaccine responses in identical twins. Drawing on the second study: The T cell response to vaccination in identical twins was reported by the authors to appear partly convergent and partly personalized. Focusing on identical twins, the study followed the T cell clones that responded to the vaccine, and did so with precision.

This clonotype originated in a woman between 18 and 29 years old in good health. The V gene is TRBV7-3 and the J gene is TRBJ2-1; TRBD2 could be the D gene, as 6 bases match. The sample consisted of CD8+ T cells sorted from blood. The CDR3 reads as follows: CASSLVAGTEQFF. The nucleotides read TGTGCCAGCAGCTTAGTTGCGGGGACTGAGCAGTTCTTC.